A selection of T cell receptor beta chains follows, all from one sample in a study of T cell changes during pregnancy in multiple sclerosis. Using immunoSEQ multiplex PCR, the repertoire was profiled, and TCRdb retains in-frame clones only, with some absent. Of 85,000 to 120,000 clones listed, about 90% are singletons. The source was peripheral blood, collected before pregnancy. These receptors came from a female donor with multiple sclerosis, enrolled in a pregnancy study. The CDR3 runs from the conserved cysteine through the conserved F or W. D genes are given only for firm matches. Only part of the rows carry a size: once, few, many, or a class if the clone is expanded.

v_gene: TRBV5-4
abundance: NA
j_gene: TRBJ2-1
d_gene: TRBD2
CDR3aa: CASSPRGLAGAKYNEQFF
CDR3nt: TGTGCCAGCAGCCCTAGAGGACTAGCGGGGGCTAAATACAATGAGCAGTTCTTC

v_gene: TRBV2
abundance: NA
j_gene: TRBJ1-2
d_gene: TRBD1
CDR3aa: CASSDYRGLSEDGYTF
CDR3nt: TGTGCCAGCAGTGACTACAGGGGGCTAAGTGAGGATGGCTACACCTTC

v_gene: TRBV9
abundance: NA
j_gene: TRBJ2-1
d_gene: NA
CDR3aa: CASSVGLRENEQFF
CDR3nt: TGTGCCAGCAGCGTAGGCCTTCGGGAAAATGAGCAGTTCTTC

v_gene: TRBV29-1
abundance: NA
j_gene: TRBJ2-1
d_gene: TRBD2
CDR3aa: CSVLGLAGAEQFF
CDR3nt: TGCAGCGTCCTGGGACTAGCGGGAGCTGAGCAGTTCTTC

v_gene: TRBV2
abundance: once
j_gene: TRBJ1-2
d_gene: NA
CDR3aa: CASSGQAGYTF
CDR3nt: TGTGCCAGCAGTGGACAGGCTGGCTACACCTTC

v_gene: TRBV7-2
abundance: NA
j_gene: TRBJ2-7
d_gene: TRBD2
CDR3aa: CASRLAGEAHEQYF
CDR3nt: TGTGCCAGCAGACTAGCGGGAGAGGCTCACGAGCAGTACTTC

v_gene: TRBV30
abundance: NA
j_gene: TRBJ1-1
d_gene: NA
CDR3aa: CAWSVSQGTEAFF
CDR3nt: TGTGCCTGGAGTGTAAGCCAGGGGACTGAAGCTTTCTTT

v_gene: TRBV11-2
abundance: once
j_gene: TRBJ2-5
d_gene: TRBD2
CDR3aa: CASSLGPGLEGETQYF
CDR3nt: TGTGCCAGCAGCTTAGGTCCCGGACTAGAAGGAGAGACCCAGTACTTC

v_gene: TRBV5-1
abundance: NA
j_gene: TRBJ1-2
d_gene: TRBD1
CDR3aa: CASSSMPRDSITF
CDR3nt: TGCGCCAGCAGCTCGATGCCCCGGGACAGTATCACCTTC

v_gene: TRBV5-1
abundance: NA
j_gene: TRBJ2-1
d_gene: TRBD1
CDR3aa: CASRPDRGLSGEQFF
CDR3nt: TGCGCCAGCAGACCCGACAGGGGCCTTAGCGGTGAGCAGTTCTTC

v_gene: TRBV19
abundance: once
j_gene: TRBJ1-1
d_gene: TRBD1
CDR3aa: CASSIPGTGAAEEAFF
CDR3nt: TGTGCCAGTAGTATTCCCGGGACAGGGGCCGCGGAGGAAGCTTTCTTT

v_gene: TRBV11-2
abundance: once
j_gene: TRBJ2-5
d_gene: NA
CDR3aa: CASSLTQGQETQYF
CDR3nt: TGTGCCAGCAGCCTCACCCAGGGCCAAGAGACCCAGTACTTC

v_gene: TRBV10-3
abundance: NA
j_gene: TRBJ2-7
d_gene: NA
CDR3aa: CAISHPAGSSYEQYF
CDR3nt: TGTGCCATCAGCCATCCGGCGGGGAGCTCCTACGAGCAGTACTTC

v_gene: TRBV9
abundance: NA
j_gene: TRBJ2-3
d_gene: TRBD2
CDR3aa: CASSARLAGGTDTQYF
CDR3nt: TGTGCCAGCAGCGCCAGACTAGCGGGGGGCACAGATACGCAGTATTTT

v_gene: TRBV18
abundance: NA
j_gene: TRBJ1-3
d_gene: NA
CDR3aa: CASSPPQGYGNTIYF
CDR3nt: TGTGCCAGCTCACCACCCCAGGGGTATGGAAACACCATATATTTT

v_gene: TRBV27
abundance: NA
j_gene: TRBJ2-7
d_gene: TRBD1
CDR3aa: CASSRTGRSYEQYF
CDR3nt: TGTGCCAGCAGTCGGACAGGCCGATCCTACGAGCAGTACTTC

v_gene: TRBV19
abundance: NA
j_gene: TRBJ2-7
d_gene: NA
CDR3aa: CASSRGPYEQYF
CDR3nt: TGTGCCAGTAGTCGGGGTCCCTACGAGCAGTACTTC

v_gene: TRBV18
abundance: NA
j_gene: TRBJ2-6
d_gene: TRBD1
CDR3aa: CASSSQMTGPGANVLTF
CDR3nt: TGTGCCAGCTCATCCCAAATGACAGGGCCTGGGGCCAACGTCCTGACTTTC

v_gene: TRBV29-1
abundance: NA
j_gene: TRBJ2-2
d_gene: NA
CDR3aa: CSVEVGRVGELFF
CDR3nt: TGCAGCGTTGAAGTAGGGAGAGTCGGGGAGCTGTTTTTT

v_gene: TRBV29-1
abundance: NA
j_gene: TRBJ2-3
d_gene: TRBD2
CDR3aa: CSAASGGMSTQYF
CDR3nt: TGCAGCGCAGCTAGCGGGGGGATGAGTACGCAGTATTTT

v_gene: TRBV28
abundance: few
j_gene: TRBJ1-1
d_gene: NA
CDR3aa: CASTVTGTGAFF
CDR3nt: TGTGCCAGCACCGTAACAGGCACCGGAGCTTTCTTT

v_gene: TRBV27
abundance: NA
j_gene: TRBJ2-1
d_gene: NA
CDR3aa: CASSLSTASYNEQFF
CDR3nt: TGTGCCAGCAGTTTATCGACTGCTTCCTACAATGAGCAGTTCTTC

v_gene: TRBV29-1
abundance: few
j_gene: TRBJ1-2
d_gene: TRBD1
CDR3aa: CSVGTTGTGDYGYTF
CDR3nt: TGCAGCGTCGGAACTACCGGGACAGGGGACTATGGCTACACCTTC

v_gene: TRBV4-1
abundance: NA
j_gene: TRBJ2-3
d_gene: TRBD2
CDR3aa: CASSQSGTSDNTQYF
CDR3nt: TGCGCCAGCAGCCAATCCGGGACTAGCGATAATACGCAGTATTTT

v_gene: TRBV11-2
abundance: NA
j_gene: TRBJ2-1
d_gene: NA
CDR3aa: CASSISTGGVLEQFF
CDR3nt: TGTGCCAGCAGCATCTCGACTGGCGGGGTTCTTGAGCAGTTCTTC

v_gene: TRBV28
abundance: NA
j_gene: TRBJ1-2
d_gene: NA
CDR3aa: CASQGGNSYGYTF
CDR3nt: TGTGCCTCTCAAGGAGGCAATTCCTATGGCTACACCTTC

v_gene: TRBV20-1
abundance: NA
j_gene: TRBJ2-3
d_gene: NA
CDR3aa: CSAVATDTQYF
CDR3nt: TGCAGTGCAGTAGCTACAGATACGCAGTATTTT

v_gene: TRBV6-1
abundance: NA
j_gene: TRBJ1-1
d_gene: TRBD1
CDR3aa: CASRTSGGLNTEAFF
CDR3nt: TGTGCCAGTAGAACCTCAGGGGGCCTGAACACTGAAGCTTTCTTT

v_gene: TRBV5-6
abundance: once
j_gene: TRBJ1-6
d_gene: TRBD1
CDR3aa: CASSLDLRDRGDSPLHF
CDR3nt: TGTGCCAGCAGCTTGGACCTCAGGGACAGGGGTGATTCACCCCTCCACTTT

v_gene: TRBV19
abundance: NA
j_gene: TRBJ1-1
d_gene: NA
CDR3aa: CASSSQGNLPGEAFF
CDR3nt: TGTGCCAGTAGTAGTCAGGGGAACCTCCCGGGTGAAGCTTTCTTT

v_gene: TRBV29-1
abundance: NA
j_gene: TRBJ1-1
d_gene: TRBD1
CDR3aa: CSVDRDRGYDLAFF
CDR3nt: TGCAGCGTTGACCGGGACAGGGGATACGATTTGGCTTTCTTT

v_gene: TRBV4-3
abundance: NA
j_gene: TRBJ1-1
d_gene: NA
CDR3aa: CASSQDSQMNTEAFF
CDR3nt: TGCGCCAGCAGCCAAGATTCCCAGATGAACACTGAAGCTTTCTTT

v_gene: TRBV11-3
abundance: NA
j_gene: TRBJ2-7
d_gene: NA
CDR3aa: CASSLDRRGLIAYEQYF
CDR3nt: TGTGCCAGCAGCTTAGATCGTAGGGGACTTATAGCCTACGAGCAGTACTTC

v_gene: TRBV27
abundance: NA
j_gene: TRBJ1-2
d_gene: TRBD1
CDR3aa: CASSLSGQVYGYTF
CDR3nt: TGTGCCAGCAGTTTATCGGGACAGGTCTATGGCTACACCTTC

v_gene: TRBV19
abundance: NA
j_gene: TRBJ2-2
d_gene: TRBD2
CDR3aa: CASSINSGGRGELFF
CDR3nt: TGTGCCAGTAGTATAAACTCGGGAGGGCGCGGGGAGCTGTTTTTT

v_gene: TRBV19
abundance: few
j_gene: TRBJ1-2
d_gene: NA
CDR3aa: CACGWLAGGYTF
CDR3nt: TGTGCCTGCGGTTGGCTTGCTGGTGGCTACACCTTC

v_gene: TRBV7-9
abundance: NA
j_gene: TRBJ2-7
d_gene: TRBD1
CDR3aa: CASNAGPGTDLYEQYF
CDR3nt: TGTGCCAGCAATGCAGGTCCCGGGACAGACCTCTACGAGCAGTACTTC

v_gene: TRBV28
abundance: NA
j_gene: TRBJ2-7
d_gene: NA
CDR3aa: CASSLTRSEQYF
CDR3nt: TGTGCCAGCAGTTTAACCAGAAGCGAGCAGTACTTC

v_gene: TRBV5-1
abundance: NA
j_gene: TRBJ1-1
d_gene: TRBD1
CDR3aa: CASSLRSTGAQGAFF
CDR3nt: TGCGCCAGCAGCTTGAGATCGACAGGGGCCCAAGGAGCTTTCTTT

v_gene: TRBV5-4
abundance: NA
j_gene: TRBJ2-1
d_gene: TRBD2
CDR3aa: CASSLKAGEYNEQFF
CDR3nt: TGTGCCAGCAGCTTAAAAGCGGGAGAATACAATGAGCAGTTCTTC

v_gene: TRBV5-1
abundance: NA
j_gene: TRBJ1-6
d_gene: TRBD1
CDR3aa: CASSLADRGDSPLHF
CDR3nt: TGCGCCAGCAGCTTGGCGGACAGGGGGGATTCACCCCTCCACTTT

v_gene: TRBV9
abundance: NA
j_gene: TRBJ1-6
d_gene: NA
CDR3aa: CASSVGAGEVSPLHF
CDR3nt: TGTGCCAGCAGCGTAGGTGCAGGGGAAGTTTCACCCCTCCACTTT

v_gene: TRBV9
abundance: few
j_gene: TRBJ2-7
d_gene: TRBD2
CDR3aa: CASSRTSGYYEQYF
CDR3nt: TGTGCCAGCAGCCGCACTAGCGGGTACTACGAGCAGTACTTC

v_gene: TRBV18
abundance: NA
j_gene: TRBJ2-6
d_gene: NA
CDR3aa: CASSPGADRGWANVLTF
CDR3nt: TGTGCCAGCTCACCAGGGGCTGACCGGGGGTGGGCCAACGTCCTGACTTTC

v_gene: TRBV7-9
abundance: NA
j_gene: TRBJ2-2
d_gene: TRBD1
CDR3aa: CASRRPGQGNTGELFF
CDR3nt: TGTGCCAGCAGGCGTCCGGGACAGGGGAACACCGGGGAGCTGTTTTTT

v_gene: TRBV19
abundance: NA
j_gene: TRBJ2-1
d_gene: NA
CDR3aa: CASSGGASSYNEQFF
CDR3nt: TGTGCCAGTAGTGGTGGGGCGAGCTCCTACAATGAGCAGTTCTTC

v_gene: TRBV4-3
abundance: NA
j_gene: TRBJ2-3
d_gene: NA
CDR3aa: CASSQDTGGHTDTQYF
CDR3nt: TGCGCCAGCAGCCAAGATACGGGGGGCCATACAGATACGCAGTATTTT

v_gene: TRBV5-6
abundance: NA
j_gene: TRBJ1-4
d_gene: TRBD1
CDR3aa: CASSEGQTNEKLFF
CDR3nt: TGTGCCAGCAGCGAGGGACAGACTAATGAAAAACTGTTTTTT

v_gene: TRBV10-3
abundance: NA
j_gene: TRBJ2-3
d_gene: NA
CDR3aa: CATGPAGPIPDTQYF
CDR3nt: TGTGCCACCGGCCCGGCAGGGCCCATCCCAGATACGCAGTATTTT

v_gene: TRBV13
abundance: NA
j_gene: TRBJ2-1
d_gene: TRBD2
CDR3aa: CASSLGLGLAGVSEDEQFF
CDR3nt: TGTGCCAGCAGCTTAGGCCTGGGACTAGCGGGAGTGAGTGAGGATGAGCAGTTCTTC

v_gene: TRBV4-1
abundance: NA
j_gene: TRBJ2-1
d_gene: TRBD2
CDR3aa: CASSPGLAGGNEQFF
CDR3nt: TGCGCCAGCAGCCCGGGACTAGCGGGGGGGAATGAGCAGTTCTTC

v_gene: TRBV6-5
abundance: NA
j_gene: TRBJ1-2
d_gene: TRBD1
CDR3aa: CASSYGGGAYGYTF
CDR3nt: TGTGCCAGCAGTTACGGAGGGGGCGCCTATGGCTACACCTTC

v_gene: TRBV29-1
abundance: NA
j_gene: TRBJ1-2
d_gene: NA
CDR3aa: CSVVSGNYGYTF
CDR3nt: TGCAGCGTTGTGTCCGGGAACTATGGCTACACCTTC

v_gene: TRBV27
abundance: few
j_gene: TRBJ1-1
d_gene: NA
CDR3aa: CASSLSIGSEAFF
CDR3nt: TGTGCCAGCAGTTTATCGATTGGCAGTGAAGCTTTCTTT